This T cell receptor beta chain was found in a study of blood T cell repertoires in COVID-19. Study as a whole: There were acute and convalescent COVID-19 samples, and they came from the United States, Italy and Spain. T cells, B-cell-depleted T cells, or PBMCs supplied cDNA or gDNA.

Trimming removed 6 bases at V and 0 bases at J, with 12 bases between. Germline CDR1 and CDR2: SNHLY and FYNNEI. CDR3 length equals 15 residues. TCRdb's table, derived via immunoSEQ multiplex PCR, lists solely in-frame clones and lacks some. Of about 300,000 clones listed, approximately 88% were seen once; the top ten hold about 7%. The J gene is TRBJ2-1, the V gene TRBV2; D remains ambiguous. Specimen: peripheral blood. This receptor was obtained from a woman between 25 and 40 years old who had recovered from COVID-19. CDR3 in DNA: TGTGCCAGCAGAAAAACGACGGGCTCCTACAATGAGCAGTTCTTC. Translated: CASRKTTGSYNEQFF.